The 9 T cell receptor beta chains given below trace back to one sample, sequenced in a study of blood T cell repertoires in COVID-19. The table came from immunoSEQ multiplex PCR; TCRdb's copy has only in-frame clones and leaves some out. Counted here are around 120,000 clones, around 78% occurring once; the ten biggest clones make up around 2%. What was sequenced was peripheral blood. The receptors derive from a man younger than 40 with acute or convalescent COVID-19.

The count of this clone is one. The V and J genes are TRBV9 and TRBJ1-2; the D is unclear. CDR3 length: 14 residues. V dropped 3 bases and J dropped 4 bases, with 13 bases sitting between them. CDR1 SGDLS and CDR2 YYNGEE come from the germline V gene. The CDR3: CASSAGGRIYGYTF. The CDR3 coding sequence is TGTGCCAGCAGCGCCGGCGGCCGAATCTATGGCTACACCTTC.

In this sample, this clone turned up once. This sequence joins TRBV7-9 and TRBJ2-2; 10 bases match TRBD1. Germline V gene sequence: CDR1 SEHNR, CDR2 FQNEAQ (reference sequence). This CDR3 is built from 14 residues. With V trimmed by 5 bases and J by 7 bases, 4 bases remained unmatched. The CDR3 protein is CASSRQGAVGELFF. In DNA form, the CDR3 reads TGTGCCAGCAGCCGACAGGGGGCGGTCGGGGAGCTGTTTTTT.

This chain links TRBV27 with TRBJ1-5; possible D gene TRBD1, 5 bases. Germline V gene sequence: CDR1 MNHEY, CDR2 SMNVEV (reference sequence). V dropped 3 bases and J dropped 4 bases, with 10 bases sitting between them. The CDR3 sequence is 14 residues long. In DNA form, the CDR3 reads TGTGCCAGCAGTTTCCTCGGGGGTAATCAGCCCCAGCATTTT. This encodes CASSFLGGNQPQHF.

This sequence joins TRBV15 and TRBJ1-3; D is undetermined. The germline V gene has CDR1 LNHNV and CDR2 YYDKDF (reference sequence). This CDR3 has 17 amino acids. V was trimmed by 0 bases and J by 0 bases, leaving 12 bases between them. The CDR3 DNA sequence: TGTGCCACCAGCAGAGAGGAGGGTCTTAACTCTGGAAACACCATATATTTT. Protein: CATSREEGLNSGNTIYF.

J is TRBJ1-1 and V is TRBV5-4; 7 nucleotides match TRBD1. V shed 4 bases, J shed 0 bases, and the junction held 6 bases outside the gene matches. Germline V gene lookup returns CDR1 SGHNT and CDR2 YYREEE (reference sequence). The CDR3 consists of 15 residues. The CDR3 nucleotides are TGTGCCAGCAGCCCCGGGGGACAGTTGAACACTGAAGCTTTCTTT. Translated: CASSPGGQLNTEAFF.

The rearrangement joins TRBV6-5 to TRBJ2-2; D gene unclear. The germline gives CDR1 MNHEY, CDR2 SVGAGI. The CDR3 loop spans 14 amino acids. V gave up 0 bases and J gave up 8 bases, with 10 bases separating them. The CDR3 here is CASSYSPPIGELFF. As DNA, the CDR3 is TGTGCCAGCAGTTACTCCCCCCCTATTGGGGAGCTGTTTTTT.

V gene TRBV5-1 combines with J gene TRBJ1-2, with 7 bases identical to TRBD1. V shed 4 bases, J shed 6 bases, and the junction held 12 bases outside the gene matches. The CDR3 runs to 15 residues. The germline CDR1 and CDR2 sequences are SGHRS and YFSETQ. The CDR3 DNA is TGCGCCAGCAGCGAAATGGGACAGCCAGGGGATGGCTACACCTTC. The encoded protein is CASSEMGQPGDGYTF.

The gene calls are TRBV11-2 and TRBJ2-5; TRBD1 aligns across 8 bases. The junction had 7 bases not matched to a gene; V was cut back by 5 bases and J by 5 bases. The CDR3 contains 14 residues. The germline gives CDR1 SGHAT, CDR2 FQNNGV. The CDR3 bases are TGTGCCAGCAGCCTATCACAGGGGGTCGAGACCCAGTACTTC. Its translation: CASSLSQGVETQYF.

This rearrangement joins TRBV21-1 to TRBJ2-3; TRBD2 reflects the table's D call only, with no check against the DNA. TRBV21-1 is classified as a pseudogene. This CDR3 comprises 18 residues. The CDR3 DNA reads TGTGCCAGCAGCAAAGCGCTGGAGGGACTAGCGGCCTCGGATACGCAGTATTTT. This translates into CASSKALEGLAASDTQYF.